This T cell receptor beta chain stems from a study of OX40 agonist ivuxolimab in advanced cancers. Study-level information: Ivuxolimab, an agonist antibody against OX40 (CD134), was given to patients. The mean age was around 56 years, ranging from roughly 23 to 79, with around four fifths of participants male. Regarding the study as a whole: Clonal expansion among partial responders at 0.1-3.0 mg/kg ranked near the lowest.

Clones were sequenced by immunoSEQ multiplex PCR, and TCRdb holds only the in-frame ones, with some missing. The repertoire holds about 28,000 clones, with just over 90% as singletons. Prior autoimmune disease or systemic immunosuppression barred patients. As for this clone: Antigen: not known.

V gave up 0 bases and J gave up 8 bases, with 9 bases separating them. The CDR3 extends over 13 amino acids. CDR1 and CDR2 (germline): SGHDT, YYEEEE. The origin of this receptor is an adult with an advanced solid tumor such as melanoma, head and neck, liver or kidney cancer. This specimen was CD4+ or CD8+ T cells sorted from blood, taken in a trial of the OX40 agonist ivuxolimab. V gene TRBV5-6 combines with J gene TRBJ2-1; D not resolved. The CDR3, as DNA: TGTGCCAGCAGCTTGGCGGCCTGGTATGAGCAGTTCTTC. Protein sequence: CASSLAAWYEQFF.